This T cell receptor beta chain stems from a study of naive and memory T cell subsets. Study-wide findings and caveats: Over 85% of naive TCR sequences appeared only once after error correction, unlike memory subsets. The power law exponent of TCR abundance differed between naive and memory cells. From naive to CM, EM and EMRA, diversity decreased and Gini increased. Possibly reflecting memory cells re-expressing CD45RA, a few larger clonotypes occurred in naive repertoires, especially CD8.

CMV status came from CD4+ IFNgamma after overnight CMV lysate stimulation. Only a few counts were recorded for this clonotype. The target antigen is unknown. Two oligonucleotides, mixed equimolar, formed the beta constant-region primer covering TRBC1 and TRBC2. Four rounds of PCR amplified the ligated cDNA using nested alpha and beta constant-region primers plus SP2. TCRdb independently ran MiXCR on the UMI-ligation and nested PCR reads; one entry per CDR3 protein. The sample lists 120,000 to 150,000 distinct CDR3 sequences, 22% occurring once. Specimen: naive CD4+ T cells from blood. The receptor's source is a human donor in good health.

The CDR3 protein is CASSQGLTGNEQFF. The CDR3 region has the DNA TGTGCCAGCAGCCAGGGATTGACAGGGAACGAGCAGTTCTTC. The J gene is TRBJ2-1, the V gene TRBV3-1; 7 bases map to TRBD1. The CDR3 length is 14 residues. The V gene end was trimmed by 3 bases and the J gene end by 10 bases; junction bases not matched to a gene: 9. Germline V gene data show CDR1 as LGHDT and CDR2 as YNNKEL (reference sequence).